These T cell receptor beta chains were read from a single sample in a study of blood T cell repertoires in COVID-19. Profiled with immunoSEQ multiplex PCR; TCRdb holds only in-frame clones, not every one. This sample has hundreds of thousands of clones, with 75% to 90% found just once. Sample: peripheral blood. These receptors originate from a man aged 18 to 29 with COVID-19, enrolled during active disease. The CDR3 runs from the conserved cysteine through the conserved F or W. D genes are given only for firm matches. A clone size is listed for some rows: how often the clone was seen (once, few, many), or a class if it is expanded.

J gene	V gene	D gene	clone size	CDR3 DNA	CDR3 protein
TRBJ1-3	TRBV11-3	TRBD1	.	TGTGCCAGCAGCACTGACAGGGCTGGAAACACCATATATTTT	CASSTDRAGNTIYF
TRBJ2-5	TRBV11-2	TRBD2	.	TGTGCCAGCAGCCCCGGGACTAGTGGGAGAGGGACCCAGTACTTC	CASSPGTSGRGTQYF
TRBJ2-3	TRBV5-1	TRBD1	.	TGCGCCAGCAGCTTGGGGGACAGGGACGTAGATACGCAGTATTTT	CASSLGDRDVDTQYF
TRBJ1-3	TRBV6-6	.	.	TGTGCCAGCAGTGGACAGTTCGCCTCTGGAAACACCATATATTTT	CASSGQFASGNTIYF
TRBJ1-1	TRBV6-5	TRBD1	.	TGTGCCAGCAGGACAGGGGTTAACACTGAAGCTTTCTTT	CASRTGVNTEAFF
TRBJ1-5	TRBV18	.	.	TGTGCCAGCTCACGAGGTCTGGATCAGCCCCAGCATTTT	CASSRGLDQPQHF
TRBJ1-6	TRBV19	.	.	TGTGCCAGTAGTATATTCTTAGGAGCTAGCTCCTATAATTCACCCCTCCACTTT	CASSIFLGASSYNSPLHF
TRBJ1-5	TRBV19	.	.	TGTGCCAGTAGTATAGATCCCGAAGCAGGGATGTATAGCAATCAGCCCCAGCATTTT	CASSIDPEAGMYSNQPQHF
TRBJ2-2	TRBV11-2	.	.	TGTGCCAGCAGCACCCAGACTTCAGGGGGGTGGGCTAACACCGGGGAGCTGTTTTTT	CASSTQTSGGWANTGELFF
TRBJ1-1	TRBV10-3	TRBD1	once	TGTGCCATCAGTGAGCCAGGGACAGGGGGTGAAGCTTTCTTT	CAISEPGTGGEAFF
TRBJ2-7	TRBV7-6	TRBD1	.	TGTGCCAGCAGCGACCGGGACAGTGTGTACGAGCAGTACTTC	CASSDRDSVYEQYF
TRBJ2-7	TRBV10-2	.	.	TGCGCCAGCAGTGAGCGGGAGCAGTACTTC	CASSEREQYF
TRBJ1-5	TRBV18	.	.	TGTGCCAGCGCCCCGGGGTCTGATCAGCCCCAGCATTTT	CASAPGSDQPQHF
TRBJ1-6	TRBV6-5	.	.	TGTGCCAGCAGTTCCCTGGGGACTGAATCTTCACCCCTCCACTTT	CASSSLGTESSPLHF
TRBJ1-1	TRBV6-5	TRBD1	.	TGTGCCAGCATCCTTAGAGGACAGGTGAACACTGAAGCTTTCTTT	CASILRGQVNTEAFF
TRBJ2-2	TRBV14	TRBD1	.	TGTGCCAGCAGCCCGATGACAGGGGGACAACGTCGGCTGTTTTTT	CASSPMTGGQRRLFF
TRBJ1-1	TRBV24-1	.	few	TGTGCCACCAGTGATTTGCTACCGGGACAACCAGGCGCTGAAGCTTTCTTT	CATSDLLPGQPGAEAFF
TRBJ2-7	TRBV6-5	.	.	TGTGCCAGCAGTCAACCTACGCCTGACGAGCAGTACTTC	CASSQPTPDEQYF
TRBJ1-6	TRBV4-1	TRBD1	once	TGCGCCAGCAGCCAATGGGACAGGGCGACACCCCTCCACTTT	CASSQWDRATPLHF
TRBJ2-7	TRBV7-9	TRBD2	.	TGTGCCAGCGCGCGGGAGCACTACGAGCAGTACTTC	CASAREHYEQYF